This TCR beta chain was identified during a study of shared clonotypes between healthy human individuals (dated by TCRdb to 2020 to 2021). For the study in its entirety: A couple of women and a few men aged 18 to 49 years were included in the cohort. Per donor, leukapheresis produced somewhere between about 0.8 and 9 billion PBMCs. Different laboratories and diverse techniques were used to prepare libraries and sequence TCR repertoires, to increase sequencing depth and limit assay-specific biases. For each donor, CD4 naive and CD4 memory were each given three plates, CD8 naive was given two plates, and CD8 memory was given one plate. The study deeply sequenced blood TCR repertoires of 5 or 6 healthy adults to estimate repertoire size and the extent of clonotype sharing between individuals. Findings and caveats that apply to the study as a whole: Clonotypes shared by all four sorted-subset donors showed higher generation probabilities than non-shared clonotypes. The genetic and exposure-history diversity represented was limited by the small number of donors. Sampling was restricted to blood, and TCR repertoires in tissues likely differ from the TCR repertoires found in blood. Roughly 5% of naive CD4, 3% to 3.5% of naive CD8, approximately 2% of memory CD4, and 0.4% of memory CD8 clonotypes were shared across a few donors. Pairwise subsampling indicated that sequencing depth was expected to affect the degree of clonotype sharing among donors. Even with the large sequencing depth, rarefaction of the sorted-subset datasets indicated that sequencing was incomplete. Larger estimated clonotype richness was generally found for naive subsets than for memory subsets.

Donors were healthy HIV-negative adults with no recently reported acute infections or vaccinations. Every donor was a Caucasian adult living in Nashville, Tennessee, USA. CD4+ T cells were enriched through magnetic negative selection, after which naive cells were positively selected on CD45RA and the remaining negative fraction served as the memory subset. Blood was collected by leukapheresis, and PBMCs were isolated by Ficoll-Histopaque density gradient centrifugation and then cryopreserved in liquid nitrogen vapor phase. Analytical flow cytometry was used to check the purity and quantity of every magnetically sorted T cell population. Genomic DNA was isolated from each sorted fraction and quantified by UV absorbance on a Nanodrop 2000c. About this clone: Its recognized antigen is unknown. Base qualities are not at hand, and no much larger clone is one base apart. Other DNA sequences in this specimen translate into the identical CDR3.

The V end loses 0 bases and the J end loses 4 bases, and a stretch of 7 bases separates them. Reading the germline V gene gives CDR1 SGHRS and CDR2 YFSETQ. The CDR3 starts with the cysteine, ends with the phenylalanine, and has 13 residues. Of the read, only the CDR3 DNA is kept; its 39 bases are in frame from base 1. Using the deep immunoSEQ assay, TCR CDR3 regions were amplified from genomic DNA by multiplex PCR. Extracted genomic DNA from each cell subset was distributed evenly across all wells of several immunoSEQ 96-well plates, and each plate was treated as a replicate. For sorted subsets, approximately 200 ng of genomic DNA, equivalent to around 31,000 T cell genomes, went into each replicate PCR. Purified libraries were quantified with a Qubit 3.0 fluorometer, sized on a Bioanalyzer 2100, and re-quantified with the KAPA Library Quantification kit. Each immunoSEQ 96-well plate was sequenced on its own single-read 150-cycle Illumina NextSeq 550 flow cell. From the authors' description of their analysis: Because the immunoSEQ output held only junctional sequences and lacked quality scores, the filtering could not match the filtering applied to full-length reads. To assign V/J genes and CDR3, sequences were annotated using PyIR, a Python wrapper for IgBLAST v1.9, with IMGT germline references. Reads with weak V/J assignments (E-value above 1e-6), missing CDR3, stop codons, out-of-frame junctions, or ambiguous translated residues were removed. V3J clonotypes were defined by identical inferred V gene, J gene, and CDR3 amino acid sequence. The percentage overlap between two repertoires was calculated by dividing the number of shared unique clonotypes by the size of the smaller repertoire. Repertoire richness was assessed with RTK rarefaction, the Chao1 estimator, and Recon v2.1 estimates of unobserved clonotypes. OLGA was used to compute generation probabilities for all TCRbeta clonotypes that the gDNA method yielded from a few donors. As stored in TCRdb, this immuneACCESS dataset retains in-frame rearrangements with V and J assigned. A fraction of the clones does not appear; measured against another copy, unresolved V genes explain less than half of the discrepancy, and the remainder lacks a known reason. For V, J and clone size, that table is used; D and trimming come from the DNA. The sample table holds millions of clones, of which approximately 95% were seen once. The ten largest clones represent 0.39% of the sample.

The sequenced sample was naive CD4+ T cells from PBMCs. Reading the label with the study, this specimen's cell subset or site is: CD45RA+ positively selected. This sequence uses TRBV5-1 and TRBJ1-2; the D gene cannot be named for sure. This receptor was taken from a man aged 18 to 30 in good health. Some clones in this sample may be carry-over from other donors' samples. CDR3 protein: CASSLGAGYGYTF. Here is the DNA: TGCGCCAGCAGCTTGGGGGCAGGCTATGGCTACACCTTC.